A single sample gave rise to the 27 T cell receptor beta chains below, sequenced in a study of blood T cells in healthy people across ages. The use of a sample-barcoded 5' primer and a J-beta primer mix characterized a second PCR of 7 to 11 cycles. TCRdb processed the 5' RACE reads anew with MiXCR; each CDR3 protein has one entry. The data hold roughly 570,000 distinct CDR3 sequences, with 27% observed a single time. The sample consisted of blood. Every receptor here comes from a woman aged 70 to 79 in good health.

The genes are TRBV7-2 and TRBJ1-3, with D tentatively TRBD1 (5 bases). Trimming left V 5 bases short and J 0 bases short, with 11 bases between. This CDR3 region has 15 residues. Per the germline V gene, CDR1 is SGHTA and CDR2 is FQGNSA. In DNA, the CDR3 is TGTGCCAGCAGCCGAGGACACTCCTCTGGAAACACCATATATTTT. Encoded protein: CASSRGHSSGNTIYF.

With regard to this clonotype: Germline and junction disagree at one end, which may indicate a read error. V and J are TRBV7-9 and TRBJ2-1; the D gene is possibly TRBD1 (6 bases). The CDR3 is 10 residues long. Germline CDR1 and CDR2: SEHNR and FQNEAQ (reference sequence). Here the CDR3 DNA reads TGTGCCAGCAGCTTAGGGGGGCCTGTCTTC. It yields the protein CASSLGGPVF.

This clonotype was observed a single time. The chain carries TRBV4-1 and TRBJ2-1; 8 bases are shared with TRBD2. This CDR3 is built from 17 residues. V trimming: 1 base; J trimming: 4 bases; junction bases outside the gene matches: 9. The germline gives CDR1 MGHRA, CDR2 YSYEKL. This CDR3 reads CASSQGPQGLVYNEQFF. The CDR3 DNA is TGCGCCAGCAGCCAAGGGCCCCAGGGACTAGTTTACAATGAGCAGTTCTTC.

V usage is TRBV11-2 and J usage is TRBJ2-7, with 9 bases identical to TRBD1. CDR1 is SGHAT, CDR2 FQNNGV, per germline. CDR3 length: 18 amino acids. Trimming took 1 base from V and 2 from J; bases not matched to a gene: 12. The CDR3 here is CASSLVGSGTGRAYEQYF. The CDR3 bases are TGTGCCAGCAGCTTAGTGGGGTCCGGGACAGGGAGGGCCTACGAGCAGTACTTC.

This clonotype was seen only a few times. The V and J genes are TRBV2 and TRBJ2-5, with TRBD2 matching over 10 bases. Germline V gene lookup returns CDR1 SNHLY and CDR2 FYNNEI. This CDR3 is built from 16 residues. The junction had 2 bases not matched to a gene; V was cut back by 1 base and J by 0 bases. The CDR3 region has the DNA TGTGCCAGCAGTGAAGTAGCGGGGGGCTACCAAGAGACCCAGTACTTC. This sequence encodes CASSEVAGGYQETQYF.

This clonotype was counted a few times. The rearrangement uses TRBV4-3 and TRBJ2-1; TRBD1 aligns across 10 bases. The end of the DNA is better explained by TRBJ2-7, so the J call may be wrong. Germline values: CDR1 LGHNA, CDR2 YSLEER. The CDR3 totals 17 residues. The CDR3 here is CASSQEGGDRGVYEQYF. CDR3 DNA: TGCGCCAGCAGCCAAGAGGGGGGGGACAGGGGAGTTTACGAGCAGTACTTC.

Concerning this clonotype: The junction and the germline gene differ at one end; a read error may be behind it. The chain joins TRBV11-3 to TRBJ2-5; the D gene is possibly TRBD2 (5 bases). TRBJ2-1 matches the DNA end more closely, so the J call is doubtful. This CDR3 comprises 12 residues. The germline V gene encodes CDR1 SGHNT and CDR2 YENEEA. The CDR3 nucleotides are TGTGCCAGCAGCGCAGACTACTATGAGCAGTTCTTC. Protein product: CASSADYYEQFF.

The rearrangement links TRBV7-2 to TRBJ2-3; D gene unclear. The CDR3 length is 13 residues. Germline-derived CDR1 and CDR2 are SGHTA and FQGNSA. V was shortened by 8 bases and J by 0 bases, with 9 bases between the two germline ends. CDR3 in DNA: TGTGCCAGCGGGCCGACTAGCACAGATACGCAGTATTTT. This translates into CASGPTSTDTQYF.

The V gene is TRBV29-1, the J gene TRBJ1-2; no clear D. Germline-derived CDR1 and CDR2 are SQVTM and ANQGSEA. Trimming took off 4 bases at V and 0 bases at J, with 9 bases between the two ends. The CDR3 sequence is 13 residues long. Here the CDR3 DNA reads TGCAGCGTTGGAAGGGAAGCTAACTATGGCTACACCTTC. It encodes CSVGREANYGYTF.

The chain carries TRBV20-1 and TRBJ1-2, with 8 nucleotides matching TRBD1. This CDR3 has 12 amino acids. V shed 1 base and J 8 bases; nucleotides not matched to a gene: 3. Germline V gives CDR1 DFQATT, CDR2 SNEGSKA (reference sequence). The CDR3 region has the DNA TGCAGTGCTAGAGTAGCAGGGGGCGGCTACACCTTC. This sequence encodes CSARVAGGGYTF.

The chain has TRBV6-5 and TRBJ2-7, with 7 bases aligning to TRBD1. Germline V gene sequence: CDR1 MNHEY, CDR2 SVGAGI. V lost 6 bases, J lost 3 bases, and 8 bases stayed unmatched. The CDR3 sequence is 14 residues long. The chain's CDR3 is CASSRGQLSYEQYF. CDR3 bases: TGTGCCAGCAGCAGGGGACAGTTAAGCTACGAGCAGTACTTC.

The genes are TRBV6-2 or TRBV6-3 and TRBJ2-1; no definite D call. This CDR3 region has 15 residues. V was trimmed by 3 bases and J by 5 bases, leaving 14 bases between them. Germline V CDR1 and CDR2: MNHEY, SVGEGT. Written as DNA, the CDR3 is TGTGCCAGCAGTTATAGGGCTAGTAGCCACAATGAGCAGTTCTTC. This gives the protein CASSYRASSHNEQFF.

The chain carries TRBV12-5 and TRBJ1-1; D not resolved. Germline CDR1 LGHNT, CDR2 FRNRAP. The CDR3 covers 14 residues. Deletions cut 5 bases from V and 5 bases from J, with 15 bases between. The CDR3 sequence: CASGPDTPGTEAFF. Here the CDR3 DNA reads TGTGCTAGTGGTCCAGATACCCCGGGGACTGAAGCTTTCTTT.

Ten or more counts support this clonotype. The rearrangement links TRBV4-2 to TRBJ2-3; 8 bases map to TRBD2. V trimming: 3 bases; J trimming: 1 base; junction bases outside the gene matches: 3. CDR1 and CDR2 (germline): LGHNA, YNFKEQ. The CDR3 is made up of 15 amino acids. CDR3 sequence reads: CASSHQLAGTDTQYF. The CDR3 nucleotides read TGTGCCAGCAGCCACCAACTAGCGGGCACAGATACGCAGTATTTT.

For this clonotype: The junction differs from germline at one of its ends, possibly a read error. V usage is TRBV4-2 and J usage is TRBJ2-4; maybe TRBD2 (6 bases). The V gene's germline CDR1 is LGHNA and CDR2 YNFKEQ. The CDR3 spans 16 residues. The CDR3 coding sequence is TGTACCAGCAGCCAAGAGGGGAGGTTAGCCAAAAACATTCAGTACTTC. It codes for CTSSQEGRLAKNIQYF.

The V gene is TRBV5-1, the J gene TRBJ2-2, with TRBD1 matching 7 bases. In germline, CDR1 is SGHRS, CDR2 YFSETQ. The CDR3 loop spans 15 amino acids. V gave up 3 bases and J gave up 4 bases; unmatched junction bases: 6. The CDR3 loop reads CASSSDRVVTGELFF. The CDR3 bases are TGCGCCAGCAGCTCAGACAGGGTCGTCACCGGGGAGCTGTTTTTT. The whole variable domain, remainder taken from reference TRBV5-1 and TRBJ2-2, is KAGVTQTPRYLIKTRGQQVTLSCSPISGHRSVSWYQQTPGQGLQFLFEYFSETQRNKGNFPGRFSGRQFSNSRSEMNVSTLELGDSALYLCASSSDRVVTGELFFGEGSRLTVL.

This clonotype has more than one count but fewer than ten. The genes are TRBV6-6 and TRBJ1-1, with TRBD1 matching 7 bases. The germline V gene encodes CDR1 MNHNY and CDR2 SVGAGI (reference sequence). V dropped 6 bases and J dropped 1; count of bases not matched to a gene: 5. The CDR3 has 14 residues. CDR3 nucleotides: TGTGCCAGCAGCCATCAGGGGGAGAACACTGAAGCTTTCTTT. The encoded protein is CASSHQGENTEAFF.

This sequence joins TRBV6-1 and TRBJ2-5, with TRBD2 as a possible D gene (6 bases). Deletions cut 7 bases from V and 2 bases from J, with 11 bases between. This CDR3 has 13 amino acids. CDR1 is MNHNS and CDR2 is SASEGT in the germline V gene. The CDR3 loop reads CASKAGTQETQYF. The CDR3 DNA sequence: TGTGCCAGCAAGGCCGGGACTCAAGAGACCCAGTACTTC.

The rearrangement uses TRBV12-3 or TRBV12-4 and TRBJ1-2, with 9 positions matching TRBD1. V was pared by 7 bases and J by 7 bases, with 4 bases of the junction left unmatched. This CDR3 contains 12 residues. The DNA for the CDR3 is TGTGCCAGCAACGGGACAGGGAGTGGCTACACCTTC. It yields the protein CASNGTGSGYTF.

This sequence joins TRBV29-1 and TRBJ2-3; D gene unclear. Germline V gene data show CDR1 as SQVTM and CDR2 as ANQGSEA. The CDR3 runs 12 residues. Trimming pared 7 bases from V and 4 bases from J, leaving 12 bases between. CDR3 in amino acids: CSGLDGSDTQYF. DNA of the CDR3: TGCAGCGGCCTTGATGGTTCAGATACGCAGTATTTT.

This clonotype has more than one count but fewer than ten. The gene calls are TRBV5-1 and TRBJ2-1; tentatively, D is TRBD2 (6 bases). V lost 1 base to trimming and J lost 12 bases, with 14 bases between them. The CDR3 is 13 amino acids. Germline CDR1 is SGHRS and CDR2 is YFSETQ. CDR3 amino acids: CASSLMGGRRQFF. The CDR3 DNA sequence: TGCGCCAGCAGCTTGATGGGGGGACGCCGGCAGTTCTTC.

V and J are TRBV29-1 and TRBJ1-2; D may be TRBD1 (6 bases). With 6 bases removed from V and 6 bases from J, the gap between germline ends came to 17 bases. This CDR3 region has 13 residues. The germline gives CDR1 SQVTM, CDR2 ANQGSEA. The CDR3 is CSVNRESEDGYTF. CDR3 bases: TGCAGCGTCAACAGGGAATCCGAAGATGGCTACACCTTC. Full variable domain (outside the CDR3, taken from reference TRBV29-1 and TRBJ1-2): SAVISQKPSRDICQRGTSLTIQCQVDSQVTMMFWYRQQPGQSLTLIATANQGSEATYESGFVIDKFPISRPNLTFSTLTVSNMSPEDSSIYLCSVNRESEDGYTFGSGTRLTVV.

This chain connects TRBV29-1 to TRBJ1-1, with D perhaps TRBD1 (5 bases). V lost 0 bases and J 7 bases, leaving 12 bases between the germline ends. Per the germline V gene, CDR1 is SQVTM and CDR2 is ANQGSEA. The CDR3 length is 13 residues. The CDR3 reads CSVEDRVGGEAFF. CDR3 coding DNA: TGCAGCGTTGAAGATCGAGTGGGGGGTGAAGCTTTCTTT. The full variable domain, in which reference TRBV29-1 and TRBJ1-1 provide the parts outside the CDR3, is SAVISQKPSRDICQRGTSLTIQCQVDSQVTMMFWYRQQPGQSLTLIATANQGSEATYESGFVIDKFPISRPNLTFSTLTVSNMSPEDSSIYLCSVEDRVGGEAFFGQGTRLTVV.

V is TRBV25-1 and J is TRBJ1-2; D not resolved. Germline CDR1 and CDR2: MGHDK and SYGVNS. This CDR3 spans 13 amino acids. Trimming removed 6 bases at V and 3 bases at J, with 11 bases between. As DNA, the CDR3 is TGTGCCAGCAGCGATGACAAGTACTATGGCTACACCTTC. It codes for CASSDDKYYGYTF.

This clonotype appeared a few times. CDR3 DNA sequence: TGTGCCAGTAGTAAAGGGACTAGCGGGTTCAATGAGCAGTTCTTC. It yields the protein CASSKGTSGFNEQFF. The chain recombines TRBV19 with TRBJ2-5; 12 bases agree with TRBD2. Near its end, the DNA agrees better with TRBJ2-1, so the J call may be wrong. CDR3 size: 15 residues. Germline V lookup: CDR1 LNHDA, CDR2 SQIVND (reference sequence).

The chain recombines TRBV5-1 with TRBJ2-6; weak D call: TRBD2 (5 bases). Germline values: CDR1 SGHRS, CDR2 YFSETQ. The V end was cut by 2 bases, the J end by 0 bases, with 9 bases between. This CDR3 has 16 amino acids. The CDR3 reads CASSFGSLSGANVLTF. The DNA for the CDR3 is TGCGCCAGCAGCTTTGGGAGCCTCTCTGGGGCCAACGTCCTGACTTTC.

There are a few counts of this clonotype. The chain joins TRBV6-5 to TRBJ2-2; TRBD1 agrees at 9 bases. The V and J ends lost 0 bases and 4 bases, in that order; junction bases with no gene match: 3. CDR3 length: 16 residues. Germline V lookup: CDR1 MNHEY, CDR2 SVGAGI. CDR3 DNA sequence: TGTGCCAGCAGTTACTCGTGGACAGGGGTCACCGGGGAGCTGTTTTTT. It encodes CASSYSWTGVTGELFF.